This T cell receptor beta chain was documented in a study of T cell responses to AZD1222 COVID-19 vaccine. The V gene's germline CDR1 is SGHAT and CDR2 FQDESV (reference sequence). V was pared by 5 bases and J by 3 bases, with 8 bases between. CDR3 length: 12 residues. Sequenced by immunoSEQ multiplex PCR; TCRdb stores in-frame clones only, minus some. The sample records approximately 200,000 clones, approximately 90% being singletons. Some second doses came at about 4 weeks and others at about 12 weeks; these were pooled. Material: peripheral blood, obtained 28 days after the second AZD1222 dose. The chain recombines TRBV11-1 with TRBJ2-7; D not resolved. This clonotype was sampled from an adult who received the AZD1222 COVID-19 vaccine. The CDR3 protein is CASSQLLYEQYF. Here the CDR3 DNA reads TGTGCCAGCAGCCAACTACTCTACGAGCAGTACTTC.